This entry is about one T cell receptor (beta chain). Authors' analysis steps: Amplified reference gene primers provided the basis for estimating nucleated cell counts. Using immunoSEQ multiplex PCR, the repertoire was profiled, and TCRdb retains in-frame clones only, with some absent. V, J and clone size reflect that table, while D and trimming were determined from the DNA. The repertoire has some 200,000 clones, approximately 85% of them found once; the top ten carry less than 8%. This entry comes from a study of blood T cell repertoires in COVID-19. Study-wide background: Acute and convalescent COVID-19 samples came from the United States, Italy and Spain. From T cells, B-cell-depleted T cells, or PBMCs came the material, which was cDNA or gDNA.

The CDR3 runs 14 residues. Per germline, CDR1 SQVTM and CDR2 ANQGSEA. The V gene end was trimmed by 5 bases and the J gene end by 3 bases; junction bases not matched to a gene: 9. This chain joins TRBV29-1 and TRBJ1-2; 7 bases fit TRBD1. The origin of this receptor is a woman aged 45-65 years with active or convalescent COVID-19. Specimen: peripheral blood. CDR3 coding DNA: TGCAGCGTTACACGACAGGGTATGGACTATGGCTACACCTTC. As protein: CSVTRQGMDYGYTF.